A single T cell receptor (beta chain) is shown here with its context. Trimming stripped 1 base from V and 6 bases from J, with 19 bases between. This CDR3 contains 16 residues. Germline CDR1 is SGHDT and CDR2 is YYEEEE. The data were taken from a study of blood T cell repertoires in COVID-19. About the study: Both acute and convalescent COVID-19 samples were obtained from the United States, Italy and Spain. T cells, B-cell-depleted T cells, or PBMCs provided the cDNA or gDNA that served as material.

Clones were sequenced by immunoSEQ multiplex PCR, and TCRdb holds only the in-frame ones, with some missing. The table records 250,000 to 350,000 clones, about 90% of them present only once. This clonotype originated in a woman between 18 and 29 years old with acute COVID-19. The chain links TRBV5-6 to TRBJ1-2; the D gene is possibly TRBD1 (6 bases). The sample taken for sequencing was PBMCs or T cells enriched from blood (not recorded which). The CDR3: CASSLRGQLREHGYTF. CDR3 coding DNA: TGTGCCAGCAGCTTGAGGGGACAACTACGGGAACATGGCTACACCTTC.